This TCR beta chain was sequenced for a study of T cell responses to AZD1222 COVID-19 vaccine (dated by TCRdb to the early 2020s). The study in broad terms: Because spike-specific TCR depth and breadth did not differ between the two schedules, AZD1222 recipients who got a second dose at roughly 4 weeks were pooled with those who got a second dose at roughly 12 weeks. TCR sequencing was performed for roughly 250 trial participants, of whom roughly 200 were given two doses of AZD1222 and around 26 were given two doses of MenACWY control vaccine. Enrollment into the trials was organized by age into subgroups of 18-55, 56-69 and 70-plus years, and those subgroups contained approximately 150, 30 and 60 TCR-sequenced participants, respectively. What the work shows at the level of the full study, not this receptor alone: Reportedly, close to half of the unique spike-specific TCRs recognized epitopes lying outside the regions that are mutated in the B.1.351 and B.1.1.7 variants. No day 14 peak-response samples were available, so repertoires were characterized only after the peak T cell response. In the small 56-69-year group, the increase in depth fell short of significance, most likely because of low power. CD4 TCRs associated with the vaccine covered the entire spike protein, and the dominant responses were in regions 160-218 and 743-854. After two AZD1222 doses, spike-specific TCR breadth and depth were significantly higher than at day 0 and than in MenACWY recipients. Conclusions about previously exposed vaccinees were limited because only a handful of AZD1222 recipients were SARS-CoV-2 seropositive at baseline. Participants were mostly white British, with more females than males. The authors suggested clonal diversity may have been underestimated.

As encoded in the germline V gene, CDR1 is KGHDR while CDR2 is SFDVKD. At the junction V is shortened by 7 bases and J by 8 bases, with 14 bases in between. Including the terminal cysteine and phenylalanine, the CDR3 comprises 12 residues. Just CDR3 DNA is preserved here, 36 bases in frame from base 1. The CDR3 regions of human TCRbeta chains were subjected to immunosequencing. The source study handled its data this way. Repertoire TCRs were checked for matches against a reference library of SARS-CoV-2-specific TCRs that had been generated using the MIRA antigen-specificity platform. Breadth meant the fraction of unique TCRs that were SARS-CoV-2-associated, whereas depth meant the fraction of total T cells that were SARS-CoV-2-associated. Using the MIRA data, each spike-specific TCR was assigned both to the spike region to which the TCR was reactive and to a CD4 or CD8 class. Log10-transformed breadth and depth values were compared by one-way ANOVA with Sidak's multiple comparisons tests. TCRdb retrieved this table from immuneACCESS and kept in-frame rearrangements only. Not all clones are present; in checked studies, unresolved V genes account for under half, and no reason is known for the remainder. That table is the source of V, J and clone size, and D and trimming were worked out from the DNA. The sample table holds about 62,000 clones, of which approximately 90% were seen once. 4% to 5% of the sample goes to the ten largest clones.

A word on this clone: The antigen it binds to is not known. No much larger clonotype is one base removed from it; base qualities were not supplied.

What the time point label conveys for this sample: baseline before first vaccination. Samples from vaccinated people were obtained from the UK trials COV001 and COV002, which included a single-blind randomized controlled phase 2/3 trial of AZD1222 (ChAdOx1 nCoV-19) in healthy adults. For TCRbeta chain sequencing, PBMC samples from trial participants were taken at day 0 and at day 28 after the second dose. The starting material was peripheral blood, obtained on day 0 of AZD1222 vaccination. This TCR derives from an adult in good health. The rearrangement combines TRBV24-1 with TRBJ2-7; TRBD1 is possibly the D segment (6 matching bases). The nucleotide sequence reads TGTGCCACCAGCGTCTCCGGGACACAGCAGTACTTC. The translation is CATSVSGTQQYF.